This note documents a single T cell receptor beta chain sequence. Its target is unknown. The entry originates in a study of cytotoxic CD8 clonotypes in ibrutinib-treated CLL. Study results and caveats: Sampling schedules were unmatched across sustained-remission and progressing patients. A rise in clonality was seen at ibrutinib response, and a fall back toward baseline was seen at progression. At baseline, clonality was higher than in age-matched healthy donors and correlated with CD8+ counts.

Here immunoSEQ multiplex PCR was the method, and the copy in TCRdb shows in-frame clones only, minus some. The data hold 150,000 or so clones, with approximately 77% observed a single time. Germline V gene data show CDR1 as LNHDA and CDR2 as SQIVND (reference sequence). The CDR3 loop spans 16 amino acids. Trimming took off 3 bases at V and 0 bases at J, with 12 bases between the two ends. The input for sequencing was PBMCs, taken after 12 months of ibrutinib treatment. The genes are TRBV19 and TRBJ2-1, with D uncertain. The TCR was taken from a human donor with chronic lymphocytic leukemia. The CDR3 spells CASSMLRINSYNEQFF. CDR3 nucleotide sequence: TGTGCCAGTAGTATGCTCAGAATCAACTCCTACAATGAGCAGTTCTTC.